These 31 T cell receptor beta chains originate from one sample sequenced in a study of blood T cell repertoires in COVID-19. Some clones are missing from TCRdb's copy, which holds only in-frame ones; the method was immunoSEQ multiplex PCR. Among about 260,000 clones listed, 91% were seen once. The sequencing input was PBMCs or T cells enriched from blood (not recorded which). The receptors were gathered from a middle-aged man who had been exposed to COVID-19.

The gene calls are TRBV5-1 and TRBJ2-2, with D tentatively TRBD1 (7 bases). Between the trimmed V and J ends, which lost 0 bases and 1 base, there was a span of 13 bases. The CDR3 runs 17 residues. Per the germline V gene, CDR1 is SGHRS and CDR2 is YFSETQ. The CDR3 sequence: CASSLVAQGGNTGELFF. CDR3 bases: TGCGCCAGCAGCTTGGTAGCGCAGGGGGGGAACACCGGGGAGCTGTTTTTT.

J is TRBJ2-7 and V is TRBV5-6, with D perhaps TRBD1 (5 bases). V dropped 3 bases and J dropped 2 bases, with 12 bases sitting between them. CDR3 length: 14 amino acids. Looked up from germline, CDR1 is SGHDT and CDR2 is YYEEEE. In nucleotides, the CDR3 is TGTGCCAGCAGCTCCTGGGCAGGGCCCTACGAGCAGTACTTC. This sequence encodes CASSSWAGPYEQYF.

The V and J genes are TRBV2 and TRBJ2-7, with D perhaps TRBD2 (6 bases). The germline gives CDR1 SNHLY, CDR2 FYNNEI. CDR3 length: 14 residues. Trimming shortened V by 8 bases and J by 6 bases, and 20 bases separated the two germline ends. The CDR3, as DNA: TGTGCCAGCGGAGGGGTTATACTCGCCGGCGAGCAGTACTTC. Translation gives CASGGVILAGEQYF.

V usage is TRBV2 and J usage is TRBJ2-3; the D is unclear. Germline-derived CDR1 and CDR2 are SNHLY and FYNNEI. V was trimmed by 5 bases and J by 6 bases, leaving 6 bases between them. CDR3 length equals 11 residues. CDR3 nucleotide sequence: TGTGCCAGCAGTACCGAGGATACGCAGTATTTT. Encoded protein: CASSTEDTQYF.

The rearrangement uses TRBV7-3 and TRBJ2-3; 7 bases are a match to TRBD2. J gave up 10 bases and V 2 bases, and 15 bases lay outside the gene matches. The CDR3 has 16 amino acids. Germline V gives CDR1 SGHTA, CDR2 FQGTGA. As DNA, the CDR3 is TGTGCCAGCAGCTTAGTGGCTAGCGGCTCGGAGAAGGCGCAGTATTTT. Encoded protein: CASSLVASGSEKAQYF.

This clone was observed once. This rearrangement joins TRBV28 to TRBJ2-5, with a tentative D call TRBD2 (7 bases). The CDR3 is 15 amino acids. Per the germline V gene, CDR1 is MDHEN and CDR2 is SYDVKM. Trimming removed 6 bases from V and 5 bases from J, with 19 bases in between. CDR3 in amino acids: CASSPAGAGRETQYF. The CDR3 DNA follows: TGTGCCAGCAGCCCCGCGGGGGCAGGTAGGGAGACCCAGTACTTC. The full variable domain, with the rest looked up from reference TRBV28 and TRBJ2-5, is DVKVTQSSRYLVKRTGEKVFLECVQDMDHENMFWYRQDPGLGLRLIYFSYDVKMKEKGDIPEGYSVSREKKERFSLILESASTNQTSMYLCASSPAGAGRETQYFGPGTRLLVL.

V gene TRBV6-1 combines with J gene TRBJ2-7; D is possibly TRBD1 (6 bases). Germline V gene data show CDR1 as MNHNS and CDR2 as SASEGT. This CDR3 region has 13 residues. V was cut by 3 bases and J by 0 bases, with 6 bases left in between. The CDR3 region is CASSETGSYEQYF. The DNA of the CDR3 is TGTGCCAGCAGTGAGACAGGCTCCTACGAGCAGTACTTC.

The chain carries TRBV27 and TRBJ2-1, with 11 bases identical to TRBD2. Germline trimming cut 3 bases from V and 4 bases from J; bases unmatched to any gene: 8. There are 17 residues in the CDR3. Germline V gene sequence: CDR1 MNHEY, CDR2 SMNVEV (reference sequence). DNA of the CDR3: TGTGCCAGCAGTTTCGAAAGACTAGCGGGGATATACAATGAGCAGTTCTTC. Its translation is CASSFERLAGIYNEQFF.

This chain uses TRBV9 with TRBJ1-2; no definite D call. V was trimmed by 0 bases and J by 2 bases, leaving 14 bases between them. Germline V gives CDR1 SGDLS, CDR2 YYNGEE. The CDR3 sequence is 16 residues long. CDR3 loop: CASSVDLEGRNYGYTF. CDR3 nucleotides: TGTGCCAGCAGCGTAGACCTCGAGGGCCGGAACTATGGCTACACCTTC.

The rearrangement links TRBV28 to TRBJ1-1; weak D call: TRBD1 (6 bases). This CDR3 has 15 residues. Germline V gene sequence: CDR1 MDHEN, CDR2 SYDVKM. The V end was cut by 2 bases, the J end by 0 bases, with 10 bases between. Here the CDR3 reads CASSLQGHLNTEAFF. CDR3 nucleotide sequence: TGTGCCAGCAGTTTACAGGGACATTTGAACACTGAAGCTTTCTTT.

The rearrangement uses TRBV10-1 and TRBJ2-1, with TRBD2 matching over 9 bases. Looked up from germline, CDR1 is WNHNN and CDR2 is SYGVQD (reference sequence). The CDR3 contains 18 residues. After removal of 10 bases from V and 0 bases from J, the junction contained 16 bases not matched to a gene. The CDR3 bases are TGCGCCAAAGCCTCCCTGCGACAGCGGGAGGCCTCCTACAATGAGCAGTTCTTC. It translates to CAKASLRQREASYNEQFF.

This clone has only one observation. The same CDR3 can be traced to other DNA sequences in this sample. CDR3 bases: TGTGCCACCAGTGCCGGTTATGGCTACACCTTC. Translating gives CATSAGYGYTF. This chain connects TRBV24-1 to TRBJ1-2; no firm D call. The germline gives CDR1 KGHDR, CDR2 SFDVKD. V was pared by 5 bases and J by 5 bases, with 5 bases between. The CDR3 is 11 residues long.

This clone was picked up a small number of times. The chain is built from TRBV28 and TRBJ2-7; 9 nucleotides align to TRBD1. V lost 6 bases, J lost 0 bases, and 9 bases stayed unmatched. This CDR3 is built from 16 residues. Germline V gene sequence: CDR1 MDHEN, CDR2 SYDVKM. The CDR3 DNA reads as TGTGCCAGCAGGCGGTTCGGGGACAGGGACTCCTACGAGCAGTACTTC. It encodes CASRRFGDRDSYEQYF.

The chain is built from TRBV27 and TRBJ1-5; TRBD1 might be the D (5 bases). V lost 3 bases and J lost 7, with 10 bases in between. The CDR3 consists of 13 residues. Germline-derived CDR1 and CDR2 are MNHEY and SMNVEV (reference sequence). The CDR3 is CASSFGGGQPQHF. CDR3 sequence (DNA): TGTGCCAGCAGTTTTGGGGGGGGACAGCCCCAGCATTTT.

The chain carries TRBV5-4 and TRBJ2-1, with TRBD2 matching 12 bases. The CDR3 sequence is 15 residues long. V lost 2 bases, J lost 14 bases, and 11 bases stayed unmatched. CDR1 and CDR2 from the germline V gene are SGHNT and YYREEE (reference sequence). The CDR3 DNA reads TGTGCCAGCAGCTTTCCCCTAGCGGGAGGGGAAGTGGAGTTCTTC. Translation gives CASSFPLAGGEVEFF. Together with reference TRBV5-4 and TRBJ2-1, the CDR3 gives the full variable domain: ETGVTQSPTHLIKTRGQQVTLRCSSQSGHNTVSWYQQALGQGPQFIFQYYREEENGRGNFPPRFSGLQFPNYSSELNVNALELDDSALYLCASSFPLAGGEVEFFGPGTRLTVL.

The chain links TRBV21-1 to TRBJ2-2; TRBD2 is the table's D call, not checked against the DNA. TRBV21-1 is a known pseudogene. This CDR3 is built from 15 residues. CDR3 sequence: CASSLAEGYTGELFF. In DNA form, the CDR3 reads TGTGCCAGCAGCCTAGCGGAGGGGTACACCGGGGAGCTGTTTTTT.

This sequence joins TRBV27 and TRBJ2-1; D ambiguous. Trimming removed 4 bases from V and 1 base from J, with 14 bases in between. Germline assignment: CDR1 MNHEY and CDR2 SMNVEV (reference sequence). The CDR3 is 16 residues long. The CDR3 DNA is TGTGCCAGCAGTTCGGATGGTCCTAGGTCCTACAATGAGCAGTTCTTC. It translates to CASSSDGPRSYNEQFF.

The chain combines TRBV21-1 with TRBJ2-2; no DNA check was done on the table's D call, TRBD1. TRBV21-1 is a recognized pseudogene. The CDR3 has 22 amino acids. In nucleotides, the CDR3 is TGTGCCAGCAGCATTACTTTAAGCCGGACAGGGCCGACTCCTTCCAACACCGGGGAGCTGTTTTTT. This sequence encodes CASSITLSRTGPTPSNTGELFF.

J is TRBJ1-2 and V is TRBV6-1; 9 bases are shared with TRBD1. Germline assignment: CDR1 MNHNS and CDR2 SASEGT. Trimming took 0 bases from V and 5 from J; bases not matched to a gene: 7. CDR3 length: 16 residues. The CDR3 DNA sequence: TGTGCCAGCAGTGAAGCACCGGACAGGGGATTTTATGGCTACACCTTC. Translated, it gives CASSEAPDRGFYGYTF.

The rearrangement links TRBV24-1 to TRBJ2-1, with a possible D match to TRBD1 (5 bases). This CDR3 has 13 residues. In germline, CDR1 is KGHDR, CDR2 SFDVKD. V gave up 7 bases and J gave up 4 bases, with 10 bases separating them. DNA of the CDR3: TGTGCCACCAGCCCAGACAGATACAATGAGCAGTTCTTC. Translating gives CATSPDRYNEQFF.

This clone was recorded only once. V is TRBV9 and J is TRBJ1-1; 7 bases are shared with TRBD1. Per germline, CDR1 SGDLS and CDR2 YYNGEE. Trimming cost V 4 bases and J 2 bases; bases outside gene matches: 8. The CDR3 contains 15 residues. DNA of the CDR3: TGTGCCAGCAGCTCCGGACAGGCTTTAAACACTGAAGCTTTCTTT. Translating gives CASSSGQALNTEAFF.

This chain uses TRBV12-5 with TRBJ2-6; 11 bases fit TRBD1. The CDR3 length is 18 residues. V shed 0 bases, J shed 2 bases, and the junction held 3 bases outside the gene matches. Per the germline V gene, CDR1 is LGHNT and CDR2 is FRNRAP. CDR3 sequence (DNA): TGTGCTAGTGGTTTGGTCCAGGGACAGGGGGCTGGGGCCAACGTCCTGACTTTC. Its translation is CASGLVQGQGAGANVLTF.

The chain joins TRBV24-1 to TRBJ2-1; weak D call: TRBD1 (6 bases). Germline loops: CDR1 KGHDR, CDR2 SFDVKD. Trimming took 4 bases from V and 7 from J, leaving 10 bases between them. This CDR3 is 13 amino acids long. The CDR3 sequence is CATSERTDNEQFF. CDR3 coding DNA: TGTGCCACCAGTGAGCGGACAGATAATGAGCAGTTCTTC.

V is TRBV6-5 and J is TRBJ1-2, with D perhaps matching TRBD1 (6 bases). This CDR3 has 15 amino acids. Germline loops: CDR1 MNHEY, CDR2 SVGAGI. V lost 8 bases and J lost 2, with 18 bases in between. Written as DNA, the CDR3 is TGTGCCAGCGCACTACAGGGTTGGGACAACTATGGCTACACCTTC. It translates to CASALQGWDNYGYTF.

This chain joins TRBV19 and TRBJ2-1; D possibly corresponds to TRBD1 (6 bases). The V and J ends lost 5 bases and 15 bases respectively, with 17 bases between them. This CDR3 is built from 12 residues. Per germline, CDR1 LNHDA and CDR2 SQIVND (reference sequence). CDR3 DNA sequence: TGTGCCAGTAGTCTGGCCGGGACACCATCGTTCTTC. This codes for CASSLAGTPSFF.

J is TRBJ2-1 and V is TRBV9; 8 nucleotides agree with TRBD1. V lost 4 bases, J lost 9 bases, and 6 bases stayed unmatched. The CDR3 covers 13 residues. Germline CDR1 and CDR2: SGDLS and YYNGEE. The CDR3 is CASSTTGGPEQFF. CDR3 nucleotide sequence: TGTGCCAGCAGCACAACAGGGGGTCCTGAGCAGTTCTTC.

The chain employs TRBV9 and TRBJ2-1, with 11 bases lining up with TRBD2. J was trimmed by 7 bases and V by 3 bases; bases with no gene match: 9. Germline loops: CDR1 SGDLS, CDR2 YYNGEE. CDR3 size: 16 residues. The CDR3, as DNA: TGTGCCAGCAGCGCAGAGACTAGCGGGGAGGGGAATGAGCAGTTCTTC. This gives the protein CASSAETSGEGNEQFF.

The CDR3 protein is CASTPDRDYGYTF. The CDR3 DNA sequence: TGTGCCAGCACCCCAGACAGGGACTATGGCTACACCTTC. The V and J genes are TRBV6-5 and TRBJ1-2; TRBD1 matches at 7 bases. The CDR3 has 13 amino acids. Germline V gene lookup returns CDR1 MNHEY and CDR2 SVGAGI. With 7 bases clipped from V and 3 bases from J, the junction kept 5 bases outside the gene matches.

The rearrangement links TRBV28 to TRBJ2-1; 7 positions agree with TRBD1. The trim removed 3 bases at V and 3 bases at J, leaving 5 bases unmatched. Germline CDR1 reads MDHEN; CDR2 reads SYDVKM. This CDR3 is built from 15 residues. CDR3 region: CASSFRGQDYNEQFF. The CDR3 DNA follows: TGTGCCAGCAGTTTTCGCGGACAGGACTACAATGAGCAGTTCTTC.

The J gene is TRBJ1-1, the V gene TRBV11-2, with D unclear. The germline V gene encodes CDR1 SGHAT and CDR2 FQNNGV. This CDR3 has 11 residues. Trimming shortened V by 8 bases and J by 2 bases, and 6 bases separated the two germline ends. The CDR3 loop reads CASEVNTEAFF. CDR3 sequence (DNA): TGTGCCAGCGAGGTCAACACTGAAGCTTTCTTT.

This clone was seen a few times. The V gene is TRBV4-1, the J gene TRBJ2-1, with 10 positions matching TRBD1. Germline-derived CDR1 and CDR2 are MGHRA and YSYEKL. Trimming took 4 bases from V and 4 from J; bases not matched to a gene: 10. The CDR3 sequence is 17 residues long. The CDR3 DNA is TGCGCCAGCAGCCCAACCATTTTGGGACAGGGGTACAATGAGCAGTTCTTC. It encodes CASSPTILGQGYNEQFF.